This T cell receptor beta chain came from a study of cytomegalovirus exposure and HLA in healthy donors. From the 120-subject validation cohort, which was separate from the approximately 700-subject first cohort, the donors were drawn. Germline values: CDR1 LGHNA, CDR2 YNFKEQ. The CDR3 is 15 residues long. V was clipped by 1 base and J by 1 base, with 10 bases between them. Clones were sequenced by immunoSEQ multiplex PCR, and TCRdb holds only the in-frame ones, with some missing. The sample carries 150,000 or so clones, approximately 92% recorded once. The receptor's source is a woman younger than 30 in good health and CMV-seropositive. Specimen: PBMCs. The V call is TRBV4-2, the J call TRBJ1-1, with D tentatively TRBD1 (5 bases). CDR3 bases: TGTGCCAGCAGCCAAGCTGGGCAGGGGAACACTGAAGCTTTCTTT. Translating it yields CASSQAGQGNTEAFF.